This entry features one T cell receptor (beta chain) sequence. The CDR3 extends over 11 amino acids. Germline CDR1 is DFQATT and CDR2 is SNEGSKA (reference sequence). V lost 5 bases and J 12 bases, leaving 14 bases between the germline ends. The data are from a study of technical replicates of blood from a handful of donors. Profiling relied on immunoSEQ multiplex PCR, and the TCRdb table lists in-frame clones only, not all of them. The top ten hold less than 4.5% of the sample, which has roughly 50,000 clones, over 85% seen once. Sequenced material: PBMCs. The sequence was obtained from a human donor in good health. Some clones in this sample may be carry-over from other donors' samples. The V gene is TRBV20-1, the J gene TRBJ2-1; TRBD1 is a possible D gene (5 bases). As DNA, the CDR3 is TGCAGTGCTGAACAGGCGTCGGGGCAGTTCTTC. Translation gives CSAEQASGQFF.